This TCR beta chain was identified during a study of blood T cell repertoires in COVID-19. The wider study: Whether acute or convalescent, the COVID-19 samples came from the United States, Italy and Spain. Nucleic acid was either cDNA or gDNA, and it came from T cells, B-cell-depleted T cells, or PBMCs.

Trimming took off 3 bases at V and 1 base at J, with 6 bases between the two ends. The CDR3 has 13 amino acids. Germline V CDR1 and CDR2: KGHSH, LQKENI. In the study's own analysis: Reference gene primer amplification in the assay estimated nucleated cell counts. TCRdb keeps only in-frame clones here, not all; method: immunoSEQ multiplex PCR. The DNA was the basis for D and trimming; V, J and clone size are from that table. The sample contains roughly 140,000 clones, more than 60% of which appear only once. This chain connects TRBV18 to TRBJ2-5, with TRBD1 as a possible D gene (6 bases). The clonotype comes from a woman aged 55-69 years with acute or convalescent COVID-19. What was sequenced was peripheral blood. The CDR3 here is CASSPRGQETQYF. CDR3 sequence (DNA): TGTGCCAGCTCACCCAGGGGCCAAGAGACCCAGTACTTC.